These 27 T cell receptor beta chains originate from one sample sequenced in a study of Graves' ophthalmopathy and Graves' hyperthyroidism (dated by TCRdb to between 2017 and 2018). Sequencer: Illumina HiSeq 2000. TCR beta CDR3 regions were amplified from RNA transcripts for repertoire sequencing. HTBI primers and the Qiagen OneStep RT-PCR kit were used in a first-round RT-PCR, which was followed by a second-round multiplex PCR, size selection and purification. TCRdb reran the public reads through fastp at Q25 and MiXCR, keeping productive beta chains. Rows are combined by CDR3 protein, so each entry shows the most common genes and DNA. The sample records roughly 500,000 distinct CDR3 sequences, about an eighth of which are singletons. Jointly, the top ten make up about 10% of the sample. Input material: blood. The origin of the receptors is a woman in her twenties or thirties with Graves' ophthalmopathy. Donor details come from another sample of the same person, matched by shared clones.

This clonotype was detected ten times or more. This chain links TRBV7-2 with TRBJ2-5; possible D gene TRBD2, 5 bases. The CDR3 has 14 amino acids. V dropped 5 bases and J dropped 4 bases, with 14 bases sitting between them. The germline V gene encodes CDR1 SGHTA and CDR2 FQGNSA. CDR3 DNA: TGTGCCAGCAGCGCCCTGGCGGGTGTAGAGACCCAGTACTTC. As protein: CASSALAGVETQYF.

The chain links TRBV7-8 to TRBJ1-5; 10 nucleotides line up with TRBD1. Germline trimming cut 5 bases from V and 6 bases from J; bases unmatched to any gene: 7. The CDR3 is 15 amino acids. Germline loops: CDR1 SGHVS, CDR2 FQNEAQ. Written as DNA, the CDR3 is TGTGCCAGCAGCCTCTCGACAGGGGGCATTCAGCCCCAGCATTTT. Translated, it gives CASSLSTGGIQPQHF. The complete variable domain, with remaining parts taken from reference TRBV7-8 and TRBJ1-5, reads GAGVSQSPRYKVAKRGQDVALRCDPISGHVSLFWYQQALGQGPEFLTYFQNEAQLDKSGLPSDRFFAERPEGSVSTLKIQRTQQEDSAVYLCASSLSTGGIQPQHFGDGTRLSIL.

This clonotype was recorded at least ten times. CDR3 sequence reads: CASSLHREAHQPQHF. CDR3 DNA: TGTGCCAGCAGTTTACATAGGGAAGCTCATCAGCCCCAGCATTTT. This chain joins TRBV12-3 or TRBV12-4 and TRBJ1-5; D is undetermined. Deletions cut 2 bases from V and 5 bases from J, with 13 bases between. This CDR3 has 15 residues.

This clonotype was seen many times. The rearrangement joins TRBV6-5 to TRBJ2-7, with TRBD2 matching over 10 bases. The V segment lost 2 bases and the J segment 0 bases; nucleotides outside the gene matches: 7. The germline CDR1 and CDR2 sequences are MNHEY and SVGAGI. The CDR3 is made up of 17 amino acids. CDR3 DNA: TGTGCCAGCAGTTACGTGGCTAGCGGGAGATCCTCCTACGAGCAGTACTTC. It yields the protein CASSYVASGRSSYEQYF.

This clonotype occurred a few times. The chain has TRBV3-1 and TRBJ2-7, with D possibly matching TRBD2 (5 bases). The CDR3 has 16 residues. The V end was cut by 0 bases, the J end by 0 bases, with 12 bases between. Germline V lookup: CDR1 LGHDT, CDR2 YNNKEL (reference sequence). The CDR3 region is CASSQDMGSSSYEQYF. The DNA for the CDR3 is TGTGCCAGCAGCCAAGATATGGGGAGCAGCTCCTACGAGCAGTACTTC.

This clonotype turned up a few times. The CDR3 nucleotides are TGCGCCAGCAGCCCGGTCAGGCAAGGGGGCACCGGGGAGCTGTTTTTT. Translating gives CASSPVRQGGTGELFF. The chain links TRBV4-1 to TRBJ2-2; the D gene is possibly TRBD1 (6 bases). The ends were cut back, 4 bases at V and 4 bases at J, with 16 bases in the middle. Germline CDR1 is MGHRA and CDR2 is YSYEKL. The CDR3 is 16 amino acids.

This clonotype was detected ten times or more. V is TRBV12-3 or TRBV12-4 and J is TRBJ2-5; TRBD2 aligns across 8 bases. The V and J ends lost 2 bases and 5 bases, in that order; junction bases with no gene match: 10. The CDR3 is 16 residues long. For the CDR3, the DNA is TGTGCCAGCAGTTTACGTGTCGGGAGGGCCTGGGAGACCCAGTACTTC. Its translation: CASSLRVGRAWETQYF.

Many counts were recorded for this clonotype. V gene TRBV2 combines with J gene TRBJ1-6; D remains ambiguous. The V and J ends lost 1 base and 8 bases respectively, with 12 bases between them. This CDR3 region has 15 residues. The germline V gene encodes CDR1 SNHLY and CDR2 FYNNEI. CDR3 protein: CASSEVDLSYSPLHF. CDR3 coding DNA: TGTGCCAGCAGTGAAGTGGACCTCTCGTATTCACCCCTCCACTTT.

This clonotype was detected ten times or more. The chain couples TRBV6-5 to TRBJ2-7; a weak D match, TRBD1 (5 bases). This CDR3 region has 14 residues. In germline, CDR1 is MNHEY, CDR2 SVGAGI. V lost 4 bases, J lost 7 bases, and 17 bases lay in between. The CDR3 region is CASSFDHRLREQYF. The CDR3 nucleotides are TGTGCCAGCAGTTTTGATCACAGGCTCCGGGAGCAGTACTTC.

This clonotype has at least ten counts. The chain is built from TRBV5-1 and TRBJ2-2; unclear D gene. Germline-derived CDR1 and CDR2 are SGHRS and YFSETQ. The CDR3 extends over 14 amino acids. V lost 0 bases, J lost 6 bases, and 9 bases lay in between. The CDR3 DNA is TGCGCCAGCAGCTTGGAGGCAGTCCCCGGGGAGCTGTTTTTT. Translated: CASSLEAVPGELFF.

This clonotype was picked up many times. V and J are TRBV5-1 and TRBJ2-2; D gene uncertain. The CDR3 spans 15 residues. The germline V and J ends were trimmed by 0 bases and 2 bases, with 8 bases remaining between them. The germline V gene has CDR1 SGHRS and CDR2 YFSETQ. DNA for the CDR3: TGCGCCAGCAGCTTGGCCCCCACTAACACCGGGGAGCTGTTTTTT. Its protein is CASSLAPTNTGELFF.

This clonotype has at least ten counts. The chain combines TRBV10-3 with TRBJ2-7; 9 bases match TRBD2. In germline, CDR1 is ENHRY, CDR2 SYGVKD. V lost 4 bases to trimming and J lost 2 bases; unmatched junction nucleotides: 6. The CDR3 is 15 amino acids. CDR3 in DNA: TGTGCCATCAGTGGAGTCCTAGCGGGGACCTACGAGCAGTACTTC. Amino acid sequence: CAISGVLAGTYEQYF.

Ten or more counts support this clonotype. The V call is TRBV28, the J call TRBJ2-5; no clear D gene. CDR1 is MDHEN and CDR2 is SYDVKM in the germline V gene. V shed 6 bases and J shed 1 base, with 15 bases lying between them. The CDR3 length is 15 residues. CDR3 loop: CASSPGSLGQETQYF. The CDR3 DNA reads TGTGCCAGCAGCCCCGGAAGCTTGGGCCAAGAGACCCAGTACTTC. Supplemented by reference TRBV28 and TRBJ2-5, the full variable domain reads DVKVTQSSRYLVKRTGEKVFLECVQDMDHENMFWYRQDPGLGLRLIYFSYDVKMKEKGDIPEGYSVSREKKERFSLILESASTNQTSMYLCASSPGSLGQETQYFGPGTRLLVL.

This clonotype appeared many times. The junction and the germline gene differ at one end; a read error may be behind it. The chain has TRBV2 and TRBJ1-2; D not resolved. Germline-derived CDR1 and CDR2 are SNHLY and FYNNEI. The CDR3 is made up of 15 amino acids. The CDR3 reads CASSEASRAVYGCTF. The CDR3 DNA reads as TGTGCCAGCAGTGAAGCCTCCAGAGCCGTCTATGGCTGCACCTTC. Supplemented by reference TRBV2 and TRBJ1-2, the full variable domain reads EPEVTQTPSHQVTQMGQEVILRCVPISNHLYFYWYRQILGQKVEFLVSFYNNEISEKSEIFDDQFSVERPDGSNFTLKIRSTKLEDSAMYFCASSEASRAVYGCTFGSGTRLTVV.

This clonotype was seen at least ten times. V gene TRBV12-3 or TRBV12-4 combines with J gene TRBJ2-7; D possibly matches TRBD1 or TRBD2 (5 bases each). Trimming took off 10 bases at V and 2 bases at J, with 18 bases between the two ends. The CDR3 has 14 residues. CDR3 bases: TGTGCCACATCGTCCCGGGACCTAGCCTACGAGCAGTACTTC. Its protein is CATSSRDLAYEQYF.

In this sample, this clonotype turned up many times. The chain uses TRBV7-2 and TRBJ2-5; 7 bases map to TRBD2. V shed 5 bases, J shed 6 bases, and the junction held 9 bases outside the gene matches. Germline CDR1 and CDR2: SGHTA and FQGNSA. This CDR3 contains 14 residues. CDR3 region: CASSPGTIGKTQYF. The CDR3 DNA reads TGTGCCAGCAGCCCGGGGACTATCGGAAAGACCCAGTACTTC.

In regard to this clonotype: A much larger clonotype is one base distant, so this may be a read error. The chain has TRBV6-1 and TRBJ2-6; tentative D call: TRBD1 (5 bases). Germline CDR1 and CDR2: MNHNS and SASEGT. CDR3 size: 15 residues. DNA for the CDR3: TGTGCCAGCAGTGAGGGGAATACTGGGGCCAACGTCCGGACTTTC. Amino acids: CASSEGNTGANVRTF.

For this clonotype: This may be a read error: a much more frequent sequence differs by one nucleotide. The chain uses TRBV5-8 and TRBJ1-6; a possible D gene is TRBD1 (5 bases). The V end lost 0 bases, the J end lost 8 bases, and 12 bases lay between the germline ends. The length of the CDR3 is 15 residues. Looked up from germline, CDR1 is SGHTS and CDR2 is YDEGEE. The CDR3 DNA follows: TGTGCCAGCAGCTTGGCCGGGGGGAGGTATTCACCCCTCCACTTT. As protein: CASSLAGGRYSPLHF. The variable domain in full, completed from reference TRBV5-8 and TRBJ1-6, reads EAGVTQSPTHLIKTRGQQATLRCSPISGHTSVYWYQQALGLGLQFLLWYDEGEERNRGNFPPRFSGRQFPNYSSELNVNALELEDSALYLCASSLAGGRYSPLHFGNGTRLTVT.

This clonotype was seen a handful of times. J is TRBJ1-5 and V is TRBV30; no firm D call. Trimming removed 0 bases at V and 7 bases at J, with 7 bases between. The V gene's germline CDR1 is GTSNPN and CDR2 SVGIG (reference sequence). The CDR3 runs 12 residues. The DNA for the CDR3 is TGTGCCTGGAGTGTACCACAACAGCCCCAGCATTTT. As protein: CAWSVPQQPQHF.

This clonotype was recorded at least ten times. The chain employs TRBV6-5 and TRBJ1-5; 7 positions match TRBD1. V was pared by 6 bases and J by 5 bases, with 7 bases of the junction left unmatched. Germline lookup yields CDR1 MNHEY and CDR2 SVGAGI. CDR3 length equals 14 residues. CDR3 nucleotides: TGTGCCAGCAGGGTCACAGGGGAGTATCAGCCCCAGCATTTT. Protein sequence: CASRVTGEYQPQHF.

Note on this clonotype: A read error may be the cause here, since a much bigger clone is one base away. The chain couples TRBV28 to TRBJ1-1; 9 bases map to TRBD1. V trimming: 5 bases; J trimming: 6 bases; junction bases outside the gene matches: 4. The CDR3 is 13 residues long. Looked up from germline, CDR1 is MDHEN and CDR2 is SYDVKM. CDR3 coding DNA: TGTGCCAGCAGTCGGGACAGGGACTCTGAAGCTTTCTTT. Amino acid sequence: CASSRDRDSEAFF. The whole variable domain, filled in from reference TRBV28 and TRBJ1-1, reads DVKVTQSSRYLVKRTGEKVFLECVQDMDHENMFWYRQDPGLGLRLIYFSYDVKMKEKGDIPEGYSVSREKKERFSLILESASTNQTSMYLCASSRDRDSEAFFGQGTRLTVV.

This clonotype has a count of ten or more. The rearrangement links TRBV12-5 to TRBJ1-2; 9 bases match TRBD1. The CDR3 length is 17 residues. From germline, CDR1 is LGHNT and CDR2 FRNRAP. The trim removed 2 bases at V and 3 bases at J, leaving 10 bases unmatched. The CDR3 DNA is TGTGCTAGTGGTTTGATGTCTTGGGGACAGGGCCACTATGGCTACACCTTC. It codes for CASGLMSWGQGHYGYTF.

This clonotype was counted many times. The CDR3 is CASSLNSGNTEAFF. CDR3 sequence (DNA): TGTGCCAGCAGCTTAAACTCAGGGAACACTGAAGCTTTCTTT. The chain uses TRBV13 and TRBJ1-1; D remains unclear. Germline CDR1 is PRHDT and CDR2 is FYEKMQ (reference sequence). The CDR3 consists of 14 residues. Trimming stripped 2 bases from V and 1 base from J, with 8 bases between.

This clonotype was counted at least ten times. The chain recombines TRBV18 with TRBJ2-7, with no clear D. Per the germline V gene, CDR1 is KGHSH and CDR2 is LQKENI. V shed 2 bases and J shed 0 bases, with 11 bases lying between them. This CDR3 is built from 15 residues. Here the CDR3 reads CASSPEAGGSYEQYF. For the CDR3, the DNA is TGTGCCAGCTCACCAGAGGCCGGCGGCTCCTACGAGCAGTACTTC.

The CDR3 region is CASSLGSGQGYEQYF. In DNA, the CDR3 is TGTGCCAGCAGTTTGGGGTCAGGACAGGGTTACGAGCAGTACTTC. The J gene is TRBJ2-7, the V gene TRBV12-3 or TRBV12-4, with TRBD1 matching 8 bases. V was pared by 3 bases and J by 4 bases, with 8 bases of the junction left unmatched. The CDR3 runs 15 residues.

This clonotype showed up many times. The rearrangement uses TRBV7-8 and TRBJ1-1, with 9 nucleotides matching TRBD1. The CDR3 is 18 amino acids. The V segment lost 1 base and the J segment 4 bases; nucleotides outside the gene matches: 13. Germline V CDR1 and CDR2: SGHVS, FQNEAQ. The CDR3 region has the DNA TGTGCCAGCAGCTTAGTAGGGGGGACAGGGAGGGGCGGCACTGAAGCTTTCTTT. Encoded protein: CASSLVGGTGRGGTEAFF.

This clonotype was observed at least ten times. The V and J genes are TRBV30 and TRBJ2-5; possible D gene TRBD1, 7 bases. The CDR3 covers 14 residues. CDR1 and CDR2 (germline): GTSNPN, SVGIG (reference sequence). V gave up 4 bases and J gave up 2 bases, with 14 bases separating them. The CDR3 sequence is CAWNGGQSQETQYF. CDR3 nucleotide sequence: TGTGCCTGGAACGGGGGACAGTCACAAGAGACCCAGTACTTC.